The 20 T cell receptor beta chains in this list originate from one sample, sequenced in a study of CD8+ T cells in alopecia areata. Extracted from the samples, RNA was reverse transcribed into cDNA to serve as the sequencing template. Using immunoSEQ multiplex PCR, the repertoire was profiled, and TCRdb retains in-frame clones only, with some absent. The repertoire holds around 190,000 clones, with roughly three fifths as singletons. The source material was CD8+ T cells sorted from blood. The receptors here all came from a human donor in good health.

The count of this clone is one. CDR3 DNA: TGTGCCAGCAGTGAACATGGGGGTAGAGAGACCCAGTACTTC. Its protein is CASSEHGGRETQYF. The rearrangement links TRBV25-1 to TRBJ2-5; D might be TRBD1 or TRBD2, each matching 5 bases. Trimming removed 2 bases at V and 4 bases at J, with 11 bases between. The CDR3 has 14 residues. Germline V gene data show CDR1 as MGHDK and CDR2 as SYGVNS.

The chain combines TRBV19 with TRBJ2-2, with 7 nucleotides matching TRBD1. V gave up 8 bases and J gave up 3 bases; unmatched junction bases: 6. The CDR3 is made up of 14 amino acids. CDR1 and CDR2 from the germline V gene are LNHDA and SQIVND (reference sequence). The CDR3 is CASQQGSDTGELFF. In DNA, the CDR3 is TGTGCCAGTCAACAGGGGAGTGACACCGGGGAGCTGTTTTTT.

The sample holds a few counts of this clone. The chain couples TRBV29-1 to TRBJ1-1, with a weak D call TRBD1 (5 bases). Trimming removed 7 bases from V and 2 bases from J, with 23 bases in between. CDR1 is SQVTM and CDR2 is ANQGSEA in the germline V gene. This CDR3 is 16 amino acids long. The CDR3 is CSAGHLLNEGNTEAFF. The CDR3 nucleotides read TGCAGCGCCGGACACCTCCTCAACGAAGGCAACACTGAAGCTTTCTTT.

The rearrangement links TRBV29-1 to TRBJ2-2, with TRBD1 identical over 7 bases. CDR3 length: 14 residues. Germline CDR1 SQVTM, CDR2 ANQGSEA. With V trimmed by 7 bases and J by 7 bases, 12 bases remained unmatched. The CDR3 is CSAEGQGGGGELFF. CDR3 bases: TGCAGCGCTGAGGGCCAAGGGGGCGGCGGGGAGCTGTTTTTT.

CDR3 protein: CASGAGGVGYNEQFF. Written as DNA, the CDR3 is TGTGCCAGTGGGGCGGGAGGGGTAGGCTACAATGAGCAGTTCTTC. The chain joins TRBV19 to TRBJ2-1; 9 bases line up with TRBD2. The CDR3 has 15 amino acids. Losses at the gene ends were 8 bases for V and 3 bases for J; bases not matched to a gene: 8. Germline V CDR1 and CDR2: LNHDA, SQIVND (reference sequence).

The chain has TRBV27 and TRBJ2-7, with D maybe TRBD1 (5 bases). Between the trimmed V and J ends, which lost 4 bases and 3 bases, there was a span of 7 bases. This CDR3 contains 12 residues. Germline-derived CDR1 and CDR2 are MNHEY and SMNVEV (reference sequence). The CDR3 nucleotides read TGTGCCAGCAGTTCCACAGGCTACGAGCAGTACTTC. Translating gives CASSSTGYEQYF.

This clone was recorded a few times. The chain joins TRBV10-3 to TRBJ2-7; D ambiguous. The ends were cut back, 0 bases at V and 3 bases at J, with 3 bases in the middle. This CDR3 is 12 amino acids long. In germline, CDR1 is ENHRY, CDR2 SYGVKD. The CDR3 DNA reads as TGTGCCATCAGTGAGTCCGGCTACGAGCAGTACTTC. This gives the protein CAISESGYEQYF.

This clone was seen only a few times. The V gene is TRBV30, the J gene TRBJ1-1; a possible D gene is TRBD1 (6 bases). CDR1 is GTSNPN, CDR2 SVGIG, per germline (reference sequence). The CDR3 is made up of 11 amino acids. V lost 6 bases and J 5 bases, leaving 10 bases between the germline ends. Written as DNA, the CDR3 is TGTGCCTGTGAAGGGGGGACTGAAGCTTTCTTT. Translation gives CACEGGTEAFF. Supplemented by reference TRBV30 and TRBJ1-1, the full variable domain reads SQTIHQWPATLVQPVGSPLSLECTVEGTSNPNLYWYRQAAGRGLQLLFYSVGIGQISSEVPQNLSASRPQDRQFILSSKKLLLSDSGFYLCACEGGTEAFFGQGTRLTVV.

The chain employs TRBV5-6 and TRBJ1-2; D remains ambiguous. V lost 0 bases and J 5 bases, leaving 14 bases between the germline ends. The CDR3 length is 15 residues. CDR1 and CDR2 from the germline V gene are SGHDT and YYEEEE. As DNA, the CDR3 is TGTGCCAGCAGCTTGGCCGAAGGGTCCCTTTATGGCTACACCTTC. Amino acid sequence: CASSLAEGSLYGYTF.

This clone was observed a few times. This chain connects TRBV19 to TRBJ2-7, with unresolved D. CDR3 length: 14 amino acids. V shed 3 bases and J shed 2 bases, with 11 bases lying between them. Germline-derived CDR1 and CDR2 are LNHDA and SQIVND (reference sequence). The CDR3 protein is CASSMSGSTYEQYF. In nucleotides, the CDR3 is TGTGCCAGTAGTATGTCTGGGTCGACCTACGAGCAGTACTTC. The whole variable domain, filled in from reference TRBV19 and TRBJ2-7, reads DGGITQSPKYLFRKEGQNVTLSCEQNLNHDAMYWYRQDPGQGLRLIYYSQIVNDFQKGDIAEGYSVSREKKESFPLTVTSAQKNPTAFYLCASSMSGSTYEQYFGPGTRLTVT.

The chain links TRBV7-9 to TRBJ1-1; D gene uncertain. CDR1 is SEHNR and CDR2 is FQNEAQ in the germline V gene (reference sequence). V was clipped by 1 base and J by 1 base, with 7 bases between them. The CDR3 contains 14 residues. The DNA of the CDR3 is TGTGCCAGCAGCTTAGACGCAGCGAACACTGAAGCTTTCTTT. Translating gives CASSLDAANTEAFF. Variable domain in full (rest from reference TRBV7-9 and TRBJ1-1): DTGVSQNPRHKITKRGQNVTFRCDPISEHNRLYWYRQTLGQGPEFLTYFQNEAQLEKSRLLSDRFSAERPKGSFSTLEIQRTEQGDSAMYLCASSLDAANTEAFFGQGTRLTVV.

The gene calls are TRBV7-9 and TRBJ1-5, with D perhaps matching TRBD1 (6 bases). This CDR3 region has 13 residues. Germline V gene data show CDR1 as SEHNR and CDR2 as FQNEAQ (reference sequence). Trimming took 3 bases from V and 5 from J, leaving 8 bases between them. The CDR3 DNA sequence: TGTGCCAGCAGCTTGGACAGCCATCAGCCCCAGCATTTT. It is translated as CASSLDSHQPQHF. The whole variable domain, filled in from reference TRBV7-9 and TRBJ1-5, reads DTGVSQNPRHKITKRGQNVTFRCDPISEHNRLYWYRQTLGQGPEFLTYFQNEAQLEKSRLLSDRFSAERPKGSFSTLEIQRTEQGDSAMYLCASSLDSHQPQHFGDGTRLSIL.

The chain has TRBV14 and TRBJ2-2, with D unclear. Germline CDR1 is SGHDN and CDR2 is FVKESK. Deletions cut 3 bases from V and 1 base from J, with 6 bases between. The CDR3 has 14 residues. The CDR3 loop reads CASSQTRNTGELFF. DNA for the CDR3: TGTGCCAGCAGCCAGACAAGGAACACCGGGGAGCTGTTTTTT.

This clone came up a few times. The V call is TRBV7-9, the J call TRBJ1-6; D remains ambiguous. The CDR3 has 12 amino acids. The germline V gene encodes CDR1 SEHNR and CDR2 FQNEAQ (reference sequence). The V end lost 1 base, the J end lost 8 bases, and 3 bases lay between the germline ends. The CDR3 sequence is CASSLEDSPLHF. CDR3 nucleotides: TGTGCCAGCAGCTTAGAAGATTCACCCCTCCACTTT.

The gene calls are TRBV13 and TRBJ1-6; 10 bases map to TRBD1. The ends lost 5 bases at V and 5 bases at J; junction bases unmatched: 6. CDR1 and CDR2 (germline): PRHDT, FYEKMQ (reference sequence). The CDR3 covers 16 residues. As DNA, the CDR3 is TGTGCCAGCAGCCCCGCAGGGACAGGGGATAATTCACCCCTCCACTTT. This codes for CASSPAGTGDNSPLHF.

This sequence joins TRBV5-1 and TRBJ2-1; 8 nucleotides line up with TRBD1. J gave up 6 bases and V 4 bases, and 6 bases lay outside the gene matches. Per the germline V gene, CDR1 is SGHRS and CDR2 is YFSETQ. CDR3 length: 14 amino acids. Here the CDR3 DNA reads TGCGCCAGCAGCCTGACAGGGGTGGGCAATGAGCAGTTCTTC. It encodes CASSLTGVGNEQFF.

This chain links TRBV27 with TRBJ1-1; no definite D call. This CDR3 contains 13 residues. CDR1 MNHEY and CDR2 SMNVEV come from the germline V gene (reference sequence). V gave up 6 bases and J gave up 4 bases, with 12 bases separating them. This CDR3 reads CASRVGVGTEAFF. The CDR3 bases are TGTGCCAGCAGGGTTGGGGTAGGCACTGAAGCTTTCTTT.

This clone was seen a few times. V gene TRBV6-4 combines with J gene TRBJ1-1; TRBD1 might be the D (6 bases). Germline V gives CDR1 MRHNA, CDR2 SNTAGT. The CDR3 totals 14 residues. V lost 4 bases, J lost 4 bases, and 13 bases lay in between. DNA of the CDR3: TGTGCCAGCAGTGCAGGGGAGTGGGCCACTGAAGCTTTCTTT. It specifies CASSAGEWATEAFF.

The V gene is TRBV4-1, the J gene TRBJ2-3; D remains unclear. The CDR3 has 13 residues. V gave up 1 base and J gave up 4 bases, with 6 bases separating them. Per germline, CDR1 MGHRA and CDR2 YSYEKL. The DNA of the CDR3 is TGCGCCAGCAGCCAAGTTGACGCAGATACGCAGTATTTT. Protein sequence: CASSQVDADTQYF.

This sequence joins TRBV29-1 and TRBJ1-2, with 7 bases identical to TRBD1. The V gene's germline CDR1 is SQVTM and CDR2 ANQGSEA. CDR3 length equals 14 residues. Trimming cost V 2 bases and J 4 bases; bases outside gene matches: 7. CDR3 in DNA: TGCAGCGTTGAAACAGCAGGGGGACGCTATGGCTACACCTTC. Amino acid sequence: CSVETAGGRYGYTF.